This T cell receptor (beta chain) was found in a study of blood T cell repertoires in COVID-19. On the study more broadly: The study drew acute and convalescent COVID-19 samples from the United States, Italy and Spain. Nucleic acid was either cDNA or gDNA, and it came from T cells, B-cell-depleted T cells, or PBMCs.

The count of this clone is one. CDR3 length: 17 amino acids. CDR1 and CDR2 (germline): MGHRA, YSYEKL. V gave up 0 bases and J gave up 7 bases, with 21 bases separating them. In the study's own analysis: Estimation of nucleated cell counts relied on the amplification of reference gene primers. Clones were read by immunoSEQ multiplex PCR, and TCRdb kept only the in-frame ones, dropping some. V, J and clone size were drawn from that table, and D and trimming were deduced from the DNA. The data contain around 260,000 clones, roughly 92% of them seen just once; the ten biggest clones take up 2.2%. The clonotype originates from a woman in her twenties or thirties with COVID-19, enrolled during active disease. Material for sequencing was peripheral blood. This chain links TRBV4-1 with TRBJ1-2; D unclear. CDR3 in amino acids: CASSQDRSGDKGGGYTF. CDR3 DNA sequence: TGCGCCAGCAGCCAAGATAGGTCCGGGGATAAGGGTGGTGGCTACACCTTC.